The sequence of this TCR beta chain was determined in a study of CD8 T cells in ankylosing spondylitis. The V and J ends lost 1 base and 0 bases, in that order; junction bases with no gene match: 2. The germline CDR1 and CDR2 sequences are LGHDT and YNNKEL (reference sequence). This CDR3 region has 15 residues. Each TCR beta library was made by quantitative 5'-RACE that incorporated molecular barcodes. In TCRdb, the 5' RACE reads were re-called with MiXCR into one record per CDR3 protein. The table shows 250,000 or so distinct CDR3 sequences, with 15% to 20% occurring only once. This clonotype was seen repeatedly, ten times or more. Its antigen is not known. Study observations and caveats: What seemed typical of ankylosing spondylitis blood was a TCR beta motif built from about 8 highly homologous variants.

Sequencing used blood, either unsorted or a sorted T cell fraction (not recorded which). The chain couples TRBV3-1 to TRBJ2-7, with 8 bases aligning to TRBD1. This clonotype was sampled from a male donor with ankylosing spondylitis or in good health (not recorded which). The CDR3 reads CASSQGQGNSYEQYF. CDR3 in DNA: TGTGCCAGCAGCCAAGGACAGGGGAACTCCTACGAGCAGTACTTC.